This TCR beta chain appears in the sequencing data of a study of Ad26.COV2.S vaccination and SARS-CoV-2 variants. Study context: It was the COV1001 Ad26.COV2.S trial arm that included the donor. Ad26.COV2.S shots went into the muscle once or twice, 56 days apart. Study observations and caveats: Breadth and depth estimates from TCRs may understate total T cell responses.

The CDR3 loop spans 14 amino acids. The V and J ends lost 2 bases and 2 bases respectively, with 7 bases between them. Germline CDR1 is SGHVS and CDR2 is FQNEAQ. Treatment described: 15 to 20 received Ad26.COV2.S at low or high dose, single or two shots; about five received placebo; per-sample allocation not given. The samples date from day 63 after the first vaccine or placebo injection. Some clones are missing from TCRdb's copy, which holds only in-frame ones; the method was immunoSEQ multiplex PCR. The sample shows over 200,000 clones, approximately 90% of them seen only once. Comments on this clone: Its antigen is still unknown.

This material consisted of peripheral blood, taken in a trial of Ad26.COV2.S vaccine versus placebo. V gene TRBV7-8 combines with J gene TRBJ2-1, with unresolved D. The source of this sequence is a person aged 18-65 years who received the Ad26.COV2.S COVID-19 vaccine or a placebo. The CDR3 DNA is TGTGCCAGCAGCTTAAGGCGAACCTACAATGAGCAGTTCTTC. Encoded protein: CASSLRRTYNEQFF.